The 15 T cell receptor beta chains in this list originate from one sample, sequenced in a study of blood T cell repertoires in COVID-19. Profiling relied on immunoSEQ multiplex PCR, and the TCRdb table lists in-frame clones only, not all of them. The table has 30,000 to 35,000 clones, 83% seen once. The sequenced sample was peripheral blood. The receptors come from a man aged 50 or older with acute or convalescent COVID-19.

V gene TRBV11-1 combines with J gene TRBJ2-7; D is undetermined. In germline, CDR1 is SGHAT, CDR2 FQDESV (reference sequence). The CDR3 covers 13 residues. V lost 3 bases, J lost 4 bases, and 10 bases lay in between. CDR3 coding DNA: TGTGCCAGCAGCTTGGGCGACGGATACGAGCAGTACTTC. Translated: CASSLGDGYEQYF.

The chain uses TRBV3-1 (or the pseudogene TRBV3-2) and TRBJ2-3; a weak D match, TRBD2 (6 bases). This CDR3 is 15 amino acids long. Germline CDR1 is LGHDT and CDR2 is YNNKEL (reference sequence). Deletions cut 4 bases from V and 2 bases from J, with 13 bases between. The DNA for the CDR3 is TGTGCCAGCAGCCGATGGGACTCGTCCACAGATACGCAGTATTTT. This codes for CASSRWDSSTDTQYF.

The genes are TRBV18 and TRBJ2-5; weak D call: TRBD1 (6 bases). The CDR3 covers 15 residues. CDR1 is KGHSH and CDR2 is LQKENI in the germline V gene. V gave up 1 base and J gave up 2 bases, with 11 bases separating them. CDR3 DNA sequence: TGTGCCAGCTCACCACAGCAGGGGTGGCAAGAGACCCAGTACTTC. It encodes CASSPQQGWQETQYF.

The CDR3 is CASSQAFTTGEQYF. The CDR3 nucleotides are TGCGCCAGCAGCCAAGCCTTCACAACGGGAGAGCAGTACTTC. This sequence joins TRBV4-1 and TRBJ2-7; the D gene is possibly TRBD2 (5 bases). This CDR3 comprises 14 residues. CDR1 and CDR2 from the germline V gene are MGHRA and YSYEKL. Trimming cost V 1 base and J 7 bases, with 14 bases left between them.

The chain is built from TRBV20-1 and TRBJ1-2; D is ambiguous. Trimming shortened V by 2 bases and J by 4 bases, and 5 bases separated the two germline ends. Germline assignment: CDR1 DFQATT and CDR2 SNEGSKA (reference sequence). This CDR3 is 11 amino acids long. The CDR3 DNA is TGCAGTGCTAGACAACTCTATGGCTACACCTTC. Translated, it gives CSARQLYGYTF.

The genes are TRBV14 and TRBJ2-1, with TRBD1 identical over 7 bases. The ends lost 4 bases at V and 2 bases at J; junction bases unmatched: 5. The germline V gene encodes CDR1 SGHDN and CDR2 FVKESK. This CDR3 has 15 residues. The CDR3 DNA follows: TGTGCCAGCAGCCCTGCCGGGACAGCCTACAATGAGCAGTTCTTC. Translated: CASSPAGTAYNEQFF.

The gene calls are TRBV5-4 and TRBJ1-6; 9 bases fit TRBD1. The junction had 12 bases not matched to a gene; V was cut back by 4 bases and J by 10 bases. The CDR3 has 16 residues. The germline CDR1 and CDR2 sequences are SGHNT and YYREEE (reference sequence). The CDR3 here is CASSGTPGQGESPLHF. The DNA of the CDR3 is TGTGCCAGCAGCGGAACACCGGGACAGGGAGAGTCACCCCTCCACTTT.

This clone was seen a single time. The chain employs TRBV4-1 and TRBJ2-2, with D possibly being TRBD2 (6 bases). Germline loops: CDR1 MGHRA, CDR2 YSYEKL. V dropped 3 bases and J dropped 2 bases, with 10 bases sitting between them. This CDR3 is built from 15 residues. The DNA of the CDR3 is TGCGCCAGCAGCCAGGCGGACTACAACACCGGGGAGCTGTTTTTT. Its protein is CASSQADYNTGELFF.

This clone was counted between two and nine times. The rearrangement uses TRBV29-1 and TRBJ1-1; 7 positions match TRBD1. CDR1 and CDR2 from the germline V gene are SQVTM and ANQGSEA. After removal of 4 bases from V and 2 bases from J, the junction contained 4 bases not matched to a gene. The CDR3 sequence is 13 residues long. The CDR3 loop is CSVVRQGNTEAFF. For the CDR3, the DNA is TGCAGCGTTGTCCGACAGGGAAACACTGAAGCTTTCTTT.

The chain employs TRBV5-6 and TRBJ2-5; TRBD1 matches 7 bases. The V gene end was trimmed by 3 bases and the J gene end by 7 bases; junction bases not matched to a gene: 9. There are 14 residues in the CDR3. Per germline, CDR1 SGHDT and CDR2 YYEEEE. The CDR3 sequence: CASSSGQPGGTQYF. The CDR3 bases are TGTGCCAGCAGCTCGGGACAGCCTGGGGGGACCCAGTACTTC.

CDR3 protein: CASRTDRGVNQPQHF. The CDR3 DNA reads TGTGCCAGCAGGACCGACAGGGGAGTTAATCAGCCCCAGCATTTT. This chain connects TRBV6-5 to TRBJ1-5; 8 bases fit TRBD1. Germline loops: CDR1 MNHEY, CDR2 SVGAGI. The ends lost 6 bases at V and 4 bases at J; junction bases unmatched: 8. The CDR3 spans 15 residues.

This clone was counted between two and nine times. This chain uses TRBV7-6 with TRBJ2-7; possible D gene TRBD2, 5 bases. The CDR3 runs 15 residues. The germline V gene encodes CDR1 SGHVS and CDR2 FNYEAQ. The germline V and J ends were trimmed by 0 bases and 0 bases, with 9 bases remaining between them. This CDR3 is CASSLATGSSYEQYF. The CDR3 DNA reads TGTGCCAGCAGCTTAGCGACGGGGAGCTCCTACGAGCAGTACTTC.

This clone has a single count. This chain connects TRBV27 to TRBJ1-1; no firm D call. V was trimmed by 2 bases and J by 1 base, leaving 8 bases between them. Germline lookup yields CDR1 MNHEY and CDR2 SMNVEV (reference sequence). The CDR3 runs 14 residues. This CDR3 is CASSLVGGNTEAFF. CDR3 DNA: TGTGCCAGCAGTTTAGTAGGAGGGAACACTGAAGCTTTCTTT.

The rearrangement joins TRBV2 to TRBJ2-2; 10 nucleotides align to TRBD1. V lost 6 bases, J lost 5 bases, and 6 bases stayed unmatched. The CDR3 extends over 15 amino acids. The germline gives CDR1 SNHLY, CDR2 FYNNEI. The DNA of the CDR3 is TGTGCCAGCAGCGCCGGACAGGGGGGAACCGGGGAGCTGTTTTTT. Protein product: CASSAGQGGTGELFF.

This chain links TRBV2 with TRBJ2-3; the match to TRBD1 covers 7 bases. Looked up from germline, CDR1 is SNHLY and CDR2 is FYNNEI. The trim removed 3 bases at V and 3 bases at J, leaving 6 bases unmatched. The CDR3 contains 15 residues. The CDR3 loop is CASSDVQGVTDTQYF. CDR3 sequence (DNA): TGTGCCAGCAGTGACGTTCAGGGGGTGACAGATACGCAGTATTTT.